This entry lists 27 T cell receptor beta chains sequenced from one sample in a study of beta chain features in type 1 diabetes. Study results and caveats: All four CD4+ subsets of Type 1 diabetes patients contained TCRB CDR3s that were moderately but significantly shorter.

All of the isolated RNA was reverse transcribed, so expressed TCRB transcripts were sequenced. Produced via immunoSEQ multiplex PCR; TCRdb's table is partial and in-frame only. The data contain some 70,000 clones, 49% of them singletons. Their recognized antigens are unknown. The sample was central memory CD4+ T cells from blood. The receptors originated from a man aged 25-40 years with type 1 diabetes.

The CDR3 here is CASSALAGGANEQFF. CDR3 DNA: TGTGCCAGCAGCGCACTAGCGGGGGGGGCCAATGAGCAGTTCTTC. The chain employs TRBV5-8 and TRBJ2-1; 13 bases fit TRBD2. This CDR3 has 15 amino acids. V lost 4 bases, J lost 6 bases, and 4 bases stayed unmatched. The germline V gene encodes CDR1 SGHTS and CDR2 YDEGEE. The full variable domain, with the rest looked up from reference TRBV5-8 and TRBJ2-1, is EAGVTQSPTHLIKTRGQQATLRCSPISGHTSVYWYQQALGLGLQFLLWYDEGEERNRGNFPPRFSGRQFPNYSSELNVNALELEDSALYLCASSALAGGANEQFFGPGTRLTVL.

This chain uses TRBV5-6 with TRBJ2-5; D remains ambiguous. The CDR3 has 11 residues. The germline gives CDR1 SGHDT, CDR2 YYEEEE. The V end lost 5 bases, the J end lost 4 bases, and 6 bases lay between the germline ends. DNA for the CDR3: TGTGCCAGCAGTACTGCAGAGACCCAGTACTTC. Encoded protein: CASSTAETQYF.

This clone was found a few times. V usage is TRBV29-1 and J usage is TRBJ2-3; D not resolved. Germline V CDR1 and CDR2: SQVTM, ANQGSEA. V lost 2 bases and J 0 bases, leaving 3 bases between the germline ends. The CDR3 spans 12 residues. CDR3 nucleotide sequence: TGCAGCGTTGAACCAAGCACAGATACGCAGTATTTT. Amino acid sequence: CSVEPSTDTQYF.

The chain links TRBV6-1 to TRBJ2-3; 9 bases are shared with TRBD2. Germline assignment: CDR1 MNHNS and CDR2 SASEGT. J gave up 4 bases and V 5 bases, and 7 bases lay outside the gene matches. The CDR3 runs 15 residues. The CDR3 reads CASSRSGGGPDTQYF. The CDR3, as DNA: TGTGCCAGCAGTCGTAGCGGGGGAGGCCCAGATACGCAGTATTTT.

The chain uses TRBV18 and TRBJ2-2, with a tentative D call TRBD2 (5 bases). Germline assignment: CDR1 KGHSH and CDR2 LQKENI. Trimming cost V 0 bases and J 7 bases, with 12 bases left between them. This CDR3 is built from 15 residues. The CDR3 loop is CASSPPGSSDGELFF. The CDR3 DNA reads TGTGCCAGCTCACCACCGGGGAGCTCTGACGGGGAGCTGTTTTTT.

This rearrangement joins TRBV23-1 to TRBJ1-2; unclear D gene. TRBV23-1 belongs to the ORF category, with a function that is uncertain. The CDR3 sequence is 18 residues long. Trimming stripped 0 bases from V and 0 bases from J, with 17 bases between. DNA of the CDR3: TGCGCCAGCAGTCAATCTAGGGAGCCCCACATCGCTAACTATGGCTACACCTTC. Its protein is CASSQSREPHIANYGYTF.

This clone was seen a few times. J is TRBJ2-5 and V is TRBV4-3, with 11 bases fitting TRBD1. V trimming: 4 bases; J trimming: 5 bases; junction bases outside the gene matches: 9. Per the germline V gene, CDR1 is LGHNA and CDR2 is YSLEER. The CDR3 length is 16 residues. The CDR3 region has the DNA TGCGCCAGCAGCCCGACAGGGACAGGGGGTGGTGAGACCCAGTACTTC. The encoded protein is CASSPTGTGGGETQYF.

This clone has only a few counts. This rearrangement joins TRBV2 to TRBJ2-6; possible D gene TRBD1, 6 bases. The V end lost 8 bases, the J end lost 0 bases, and 8 bases lay between the germline ends. Germline CDR1 reads SNHLY; CDR2 reads FYNNEI. There are 14 residues in the CDR3. The CDR3 spells CASQQGSGANVLTF. CDR3 sequence (DNA): TGTGCCAGCCAACAGGGCTCTGGGGCCAACGTCCTGACTTTC.

The CDR3, as DNA: TGTGCCAGTAGTATGGGGGTAACGGGACACAACACTGAAGCTTTCTTT. Encoded protein: CASSMGVTGHNTEAFF. V is TRBV19 and J is TRBJ1-1, with D perhaps matching TRBD1 (6 bases). The CDR3 is 16 amino acids. Deletions cut 3 bases from V and 2 bases from J, with 16 bases between. Germline CDR1 LNHDA, CDR2 SQIVND (reference sequence).

This clone was detected once. The rearrangement uses TRBV19 and TRBJ2-1; D possibly corresponds to TRBD2 (6 bases). V was trimmed by 7 bases and J by 6 bases, leaving 10 bases between them. Per the germline V gene, CDR1 is LNHDA and CDR2 is SQIVND (reference sequence). The CDR3 is 12 residues long. The CDR3 region has the DNA TGTGCCAGTATCCCCGGGAGCAATGAGCAGTTCTTC. It is translated as CASIPGSNEQFF.

The chain carries TRBV18 and TRBJ2-5; D perhaps matches TRBD2 (5 bases). V was shortened by 4 bases and J by 1 base, with 13 bases between the two germline ends. CDR3 length equals 15 residues. CDR1 is KGHSH and CDR2 is LQKENI in the germline V gene. The CDR3 is CASSRRSSGQETQYF. DNA of the CDR3: TGTGCCAGCTCACGGAGATCCAGCGGCCAAGAGACCCAGTACTTC.

The chain uses TRBV6-1 and TRBJ2-2; maybe TRBD2 (6 bases). Germline CDR1 and CDR2: MNHNS and SASEGT. CDR3 length: 13 amino acids. Trimming removed 4 bases at V and 7 bases at J, with 10 bases between. CDR3 nucleotides: TGTGCCAGCAGTGGCACTAGCCTCGGGGAGCTGTTTTTT. This codes for CASSGTSLGELFF.

This chain uses TRBV7-2 with TRBJ2-1; D might be TRBD2 (6 bases). Trimming cost V 2 bases and J 1 base, with 12 bases left between them. The CDR3 totals 16 residues. Germline V lookup: CDR1 SGHTA, CDR2 FQGNSA. The CDR3 nucleotides are TGTGCCAGCAGCTTATCTTGGGACTCTTCCTACAATGAGCAGTTCTTC. It yields the protein CASSLSWDSSYNEQFF.

The chain couples TRBV7-2 to TRBJ1-1, with 8 bases aligning to TRBD1. CDR3 length equals 15 residues. The trim removed 4 bases at V and 4 bases at J, leaving 8 bases unmatched. The germline CDR1 and CDR2 sequences are SGHTA and FQGNSA. In DNA form, the CDR3 reads TGTGCCAGCAGCTGGACAGGGACCCAGGGCACTGAAGCTTTCTTT. Its translation is CASSWTGTQGTEAFF.

The V gene is TRBV2, the J gene TRBJ1-5; possibly TRBD1 for D (5 bases). Trimming took 5 bases from V and 2 from J, leaving 10 bases between them. This CDR3 contains 14 residues. Germline assignment: CDR1 SNHLY and CDR2 FYNNEI. CDR3: CASSQGRGNQPQHF. As DNA, the CDR3 is TGTGCCAGCAGTCAGGGTAGGGGCAATCAGCCCCAGCATTTT.

The chain combines TRBV7-2 with TRBJ1-3; 12 bases align to TRBD1. The length of the CDR3 is 15 residues. Per the germline V gene, CDR1 is SGHTA and CDR2 is FQGNSA. J was trimmed by 4 bases and V by 5 bases; bases with no gene match: 3. The CDR3 here is CASSRGQGAGNTIYF. The CDR3 nucleotides are TGTGCCAGCAGCCGGGGACAGGGGGCAGGAAACACCATATATTTT. Filled out from reference TRBV7-2 and TRBJ1-3, the complete variable domain reads GAGVSQSPSNKVTEKGKDVELRCDPISGHTALYWYRQSLGQGLEFLIYFQGNSAPDKSGLPSDRFSAERTGGSVSTLTIQRTQQEDSAVYLCASSRGQGAGNTIYFGEGSWLTVV.

This sequence joins TRBV10-1 and TRBJ2-1; 9 positions agree with TRBD2. V shed 0 bases and J 9 bases; nucleotides not matched to a gene: 9. CDR1 is WNHNN and CDR2 is SYGVQD in the germline V gene (reference sequence). The CDR3 totals 16 residues. The CDR3 loop reads CASSESTLAGKSEQFF. In DNA, the CDR3 is TGCGCCAGCAGTGAGTCGACGCTAGCGGGAAAGTCTGAGCAGTTCTTC.

The table lists this clone with a few counts. J is TRBJ1-1 and V is TRBV7-9; D may be TRBD1 (5 bases). Germline V gene lookup returns CDR1 SEHNR and CDR2 FQNEAQ (reference sequence). V dropped 6 bases and J dropped 6 bases, with 17 bases sitting between them. The CDR3 contains 14 residues. This CDR3 reads CASRLMSGLAEAFF. CDR3 coding DNA: TGTGCCAGCAGGTTAATGTCAGGGTTGGCTGAAGCTTTCTTT.

Details on this clone: At one end the junction does not follow the germline gene, possibly because of a read error. This CDR3 is CASSLRRDPPGNEQFF. The CDR3, as DNA: TGTGCTAGCAGCTTAAGGCGGGACCCACCGGGCAATGAGCAGTTCTTC. This rearrangement joins TRBV7-7 to TRBJ2-1; D might be TRBD2 (6 bases). This CDR3 spans 16 amino acids. Germline lookup yields CDR1 SSHAT and CDR2 FNYEAQ (reference sequence).

The chain links TRBV20-1 to TRBJ1-2; D is possibly TRBD1 (5 bases). The CDR3 loop spans 11 amino acids. The germline V and J ends were trimmed by 5 bases and 5 bases, with 9 bases remaining between them. Germline V lookup: CDR1 DFQATT, CDR2 SNEGSKA (reference sequence). CDR3: CSAVGGYGYTF. For the CDR3, the DNA is TGCAGTGCTGTCGGGGGGTATGGCTACACCTTC.

The rearrangement links TRBV19 to TRBJ1-2, with D maybe TRBD1 (5 bases). The V gene's germline CDR1 is LNHDA and CDR2 SQIVND (reference sequence). Trimming pared 7 bases from V and 1 base from J, leaving 19 bases between. The CDR3 has 16 residues. This chain's CDR3 is CASNDEWGRYNYGYTF. CDR3 in DNA: TGTGCCAGTAATGACGAGTGGGGCCGGTATAACTATGGCTACACCTTC. Using reference TRBV19 and TRBJ1-2 for the parts outside the CDR3, the full variable domain is DGGITQSPKYLFRKEGQNVTLSCEQNLNHDAMYWYRQDPGQGLRLIYYSQIVNDFQKGDIAEGYSVSREKKESFPLTVTSAQKNPTAFYLCASNDEWGRYNYGYTFGSGTRLTVV.

J is TRBJ2-5 and V is TRBV7-9; D might be TRBD1 (6 bases). Germline-derived CDR1 and CDR2 are SEHNR and FQNEAQ (reference sequence). The CDR3 length is 15 residues. Trimming took 5 bases from V and 1 from J, leaving 14 bases between them. CDR3 region: CASSRVGAVQETQYF. The CDR3 coding sequence is TGTGCCAGCAGCCGGGTGGGGGCCGTCCAAGAGACCCAGTACTTC.

V gene TRBV5-4 combines with J gene TRBJ2-2; TRBD2 is a possible D gene (5 bases). The CDR3 totals 16 residues. Looked up from germline, CDR1 is SGHNT and CDR2 is YYREEE (reference sequence). Trimming pared 1 base from V and 4 bases from J, leaving 14 bases between. Here the CDR3 reads CASSLSPGSGTGELFF. The CDR3 nucleotides read TGTGCCAGCAGCTTGAGCCCGGGGTCCGGCACCGGGGAGCTGTTTTTT.

This clone was observed a handful of times. The chain recombines TRBV18 with TRBJ1-1; TRBD1 might be the D (5 bases). The V gene's germline CDR1 is KGHSH and CDR2 LQKENI. This CDR3 comprises 14 residues. Trimming stripped 5 bases from V and 4 bases from J, with 14 bases between. CDR3 sequence (DNA): TGTGCCAGCTCAACCATATTAGGGGTCACTGAAGCTTTCTTT. This encodes CASSTILGVTEAFF.

The table lists this clone with a few counts. This chain connects TRBV6-6 to TRBJ1-6; D not certain. The germline CDR1 and CDR2 sequences are MNHNY and SVGAGI (reference sequence). The V end was cut by 6 bases, the J end by 14 bases, with 20 bases between. The CDR3 is 14 residues long. The CDR3 coding sequence is TGTGCCAGCAGCCACGAGGCAGTCAGCTCGTCCCTCCACTTT. Encoded protein: CASSHEAVSSSLHF.

This clone was recorded a few times. The genes are TRBV11-3 and TRBJ2-5; possibly TRBD1 for D (6 bases). Germline CDR1 SGHNT, CDR2 YENEEA. This CDR3 has 14 amino acids. Trimming stripped 5 bases from V and 5 bases from J, with 15 bases between. CDR3 protein: CASSLRGKEETQYF. The CDR3 bases are TGTGCCAGCAGCCTGAGGGGGAAGGAGGAGACCCAGTACTTC.

V gene TRBV6-1 combines with J gene TRBJ2-2, with TRBD1 matching over 8 bases. CDR1 and CDR2 (germline): MNHNS, SASEGT. V was pared by 6 bases and J by 0 bases, with 3 bases of the junction left unmatched. The CDR3 runs 15 residues. The CDR3 nucleotides read TGTGCCAGCAGCACAGGGGGTCCGAACACCGGGGAGCTGTTTTTT. Its protein product is CASSTGGPNTGELFF.